This T cell receptor (beta chain) came from a study of blood T cell repertoires in COVID-19. Overall study context: Whether acute or convalescent, the COVID-19 samples came from the United States, Italy and Spain. The cDNA or gDNA used as material had been derived from T cells, B-cell-depleted T cells, or PBMCs.

Methods used by the authors: Amplification of reference gene primers was used by the study to estimate nucleated cell counts. TCRdb keeps only in-frame clones here, not all; method: immunoSEQ multiplex PCR. That table is the source of V, J and clone size, and D and trimming were worked out from the DNA. This sample carries tens of thousands of clones, about 85% of them seen once, and the ten largest clones take 3.4%. This CDR3 is built from 13 residues. Per the germline V gene, CDR1 is MGHRA and CDR2 is YSYEKL. Worth noting for this clone: The junction shows a germline mismatch at one end, possibly a read error.

The chain joins TRBV4-1 to TRBJ1-3; TRBD1 aligns across 7 bases. Sequences were obtained from peripheral blood. This TCR derives from a man aged 50-60 years with acute or convalescent COVID-19. In DNA, the CDR3 is TGCGCCAGCAGCGAAGCGACAGGGACGCGTCCCAGGTTT. Encoded protein: CASSEATGTRPRF.